The entry below describes one T cell receptor (beta chain). Sequenced by immunoSEQ multiplex PCR; TCRdb stores in-frame clones only, minus some. The table shows roughly 80,000 clones, with approximately 78% occurring only once. Germline-derived CDR1 and CDR2 are SGDLS and YYNGEE. The germline V and J ends were trimmed by 0 bases and 2 bases, with 7 bases remaining between them. This CDR3 spans 14 amino acids. This sample is part of a study of blood T cell repertoires in COVID-19. Across the study: Samples came from the United States, Italy and Spain, spanning acute and convalescent COVID-19. Sources were T cells, B-cell-depleted T cells, or PBMCs; the material itself was cDNA or gDNA.

Sequencing was done on a sample of peripheral blood. This chain links TRBV9 with TRBJ2-3; D is ambiguous. The source of this sequence is a human donor in a cohort sampled during active COVID-19. CDR3 amino acids: CASSVAPYTDTQYF. CDR3 DNA: TGTGCCAGCAGCGTAGCTCCCTACACAGATACGCAGTATTTT.